Listed here is a single T cell receptor (beta chain). Its cognate antigen is unknown. The data were obtained in a study of T cell responses to AZD1222 COVID-19 vaccine. Study-wide findings and caveats: Spike-specific TCR breadth and depth grew following two AZD1222 doses. Donors in the cohort were predominantly white British and more often female, and clonal diversity was possibly underestimated. Samples come after the peak T cell response, not at day 14. The span of vaccine-associated CD4 TCRs extended across spike, with dominance at 160-218 and 743-854.

Assay: immunoSEQ multiplex PCR; the TCRdb copy retains only in-frame clones and omits some. The data show about 130,000 clones, 80% to 95% seen once. Germline V gene sequence: CDR1 LGHDT, CDR2 YNNKEL (reference sequence). Trimming took off 9 bases at V and 8 bases at J, with 14 bases between the two ends. This CDR3 contains 12 residues. The sequence was obtained from an adult in good health. The specimen comprised peripheral blood, sampled on day 0 of AZD1222 vaccination. This chain links TRBV3-1 (or the pseudogene TRBV3-2) with TRBJ1-3, with D possibly matching TRBD1 (6 bases). The CDR3 DNA reads TGTGCCAGTAGGGGGGGGGCGGACACCATATATTTT. This encodes CASRGGADTIYF.